This T cell receptor (beta chain) emerged from a study of cytomegalovirus exposure and HLA in healthy donors. Points on this clone: What it binds is not known.

The PCR was carried out with 60 Vbeta primers and 13 Jbeta primers. Sequenced by immunoSEQ multiplex PCR; TCRdb stores in-frame clones only, minus some. The sample holds 200,000 to 250,000 clones, just under 85% seen once. Study-level results: Later findings reportedly placed an Asian-associated ancestry cluster below the approximately 670-donor mean for N-insertions. According to the study, 150 to 200 TCR beta chains were cytomegalovirus-associated.

Germline-derived CDR1 and CDR2 are SGHVS and FNYEAQ. This CDR3 spans 13 amino acids. V was clipped by 4 bases and J by 7 bases, with 11 bases between them. The sequenced material came from PBMCs. This receptor was obtained from a woman aged 40 to 50 in good health and CMV-seronegative. The chain has TRBV7-6 and TRBJ2-1; D is perhaps TRBD2 (5 bases). The CDR3 region is CASSSAPGNEQFF. DNA of the CDR3: TGTGCCAGCAGCTCTGCTCCGGGGAATGAGCAGTTCTTC.